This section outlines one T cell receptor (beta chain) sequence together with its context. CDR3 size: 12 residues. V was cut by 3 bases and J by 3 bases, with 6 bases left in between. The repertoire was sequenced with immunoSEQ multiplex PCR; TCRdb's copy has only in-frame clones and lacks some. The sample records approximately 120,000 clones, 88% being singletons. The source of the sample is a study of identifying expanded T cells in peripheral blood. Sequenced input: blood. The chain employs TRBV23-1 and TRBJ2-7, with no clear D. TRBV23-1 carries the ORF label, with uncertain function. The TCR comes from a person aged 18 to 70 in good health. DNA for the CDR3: TGCGCCAGCAGTCAGTCCAACTACGAGCAGTACTTC. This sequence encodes CASSQSNYEQYF.